This T cell receptor (beta chain) was sequenced during a study of response to subunit inactivated influenza vaccine. From germline, CDR1 is ENHRY and CDR2 SYGVKD. V was pared by 0 bases and J by 5 bases, with 10 bases between. The CDR3 consists of 14 residues. TCRdb re-called the RT-PCR reads with MiXCR, one entry per CDR3 protein. The table lists 860,000 or so distinct CDR3 sequences, roughly 20% of them singletons. General observations from the study: The authors suggested that every seasonal influenza vaccination recruits few new T cells.

This clonotype was recorded a few times. The antigen remains undetermined. Source: PBMCs from blood, taken more than 4 days after vaccination. V gene TRBV10-3 combines with J gene TRBJ2-5; D is undetermined. The TCR sequence derives from a man aged 50 or older who received an inactivated influenza vaccine. The CDR3 here is CAISESEGLETQYF. Here the CDR3 DNA reads TGTGCCATCAGTGAGTCGGAAGGTTTGGAGACCCAGTACTTC.